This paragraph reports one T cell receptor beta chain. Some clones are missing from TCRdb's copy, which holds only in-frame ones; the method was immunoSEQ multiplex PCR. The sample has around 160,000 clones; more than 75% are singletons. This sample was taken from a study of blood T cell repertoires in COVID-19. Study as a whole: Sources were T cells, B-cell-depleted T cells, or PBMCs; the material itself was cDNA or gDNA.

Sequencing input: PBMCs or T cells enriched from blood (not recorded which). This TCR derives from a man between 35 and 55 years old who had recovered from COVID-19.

The CDR3 protein is CASSIGQGSEKLFF. The CDR3 DNA sequence: TGTGCCAGTAGTATAGGTCAGGGGAGTGAAAAACTGTTTTTT. The chain recombines TRBV19 with TRBJ1-4, with D perhaps matching TRBD1 (6 bases). Germline V gives CDR1 LNHDA, CDR2 SQIVND (reference sequence). CDR3 size: 14 residues. V was clipped by 1 base and J by 7 bases, with 10 bases between them.